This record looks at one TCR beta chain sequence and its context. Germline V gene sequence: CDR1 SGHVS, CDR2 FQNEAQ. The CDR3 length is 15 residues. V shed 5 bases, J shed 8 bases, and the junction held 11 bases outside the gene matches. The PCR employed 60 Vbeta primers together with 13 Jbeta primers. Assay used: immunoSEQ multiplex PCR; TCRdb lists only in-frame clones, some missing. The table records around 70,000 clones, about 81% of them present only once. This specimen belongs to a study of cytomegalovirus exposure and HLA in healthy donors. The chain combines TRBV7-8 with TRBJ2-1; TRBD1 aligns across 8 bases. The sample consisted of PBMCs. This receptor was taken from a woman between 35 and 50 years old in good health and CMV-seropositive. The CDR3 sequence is CASSGVSGGLDEQFF. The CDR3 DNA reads TGTGCCAGCAGCGGGGTGTCAGGGGGCCTGGATGAGCAGTTCTTC.